The source of this T cell receptor (beta chain) is a study of shared clonotypes between healthy human individuals. Across the study: Every donor yielded three CD4 naive, three CD4 memory, two CD8 naive and one CD8 memory plate.

Regarding this clone: Its antigen remains unknown. The sample holds other DNA sequences that translate to the same CDR3.

Sequenced by immunoSEQ multiplex PCR; TCRdb stores in-frame clones only, minus some. The sample lists more than 1.2 million clones; 98% were seen once. The ends were cut back, 4 bases at V and 6 bases at J, with 14 bases in the middle. CDR3 length equals 13 residues. Germline lookup yields CDR1 SGHRS and CDR2 YFSETQ. Study-wide results and caveats: With a few donors compared, 4% to 5.5% of naive CD4 clonotypes were shared. Sorted-subset sequencing, rarefaction showed, was incomplete despite large depth.

This receptor was taken from a man aged 30 to 39 in good health. The sequenced sample consisted of naive CD4+ T cells sorted from blood. Described subset: CD45RA+ positively selected. This chain connects TRBV5-1 to TRBJ2-7, with D possibly matching TRBD1 (5 bases). The DNA of the CDR3 is TGCGCCAGCAGCCCGGGCCAGGGCAGCGAGCAGTACTTC. This encodes CASSPGQGSEQYF.